This TCR beta chain was sequenced for a study of T cells in localized non-small cell lung cancer. Overall study results and limits: Sequencing was restricted to one tumor region; therefore, heterogeneity remains possible. Detection in adjacent lung was observed for a median roughly 55 of the top 100 tumor clones. The study linked higher blood T cell density to longer overall survival.

The assay was immunoSEQ multiplex PCR, and TCRdb's table has in-frame clones only and misses some. This sample carries about 78,000 clones, 70% to 90% of them seen once, and the ten largest clones take approximately 3%. This clone turned up a few times. What it binds is not known. The CDR3 spans 12 residues. The germline gives CDR1 SEHNR, CDR2 FQNEAQ (reference sequence). Trimming took 3 bases from V and 11 from J; bases not matched to a gene: 5. The source of this sequence is a man aged 40 to 70 with stage I lung adenocarcinoma. The rearrangement uses TRBV7-9 and TRBJ1-1, with 8 bases fitting TRBD1. The sample in question was peripheral blood, obtained before any cancer treatment. The CDR3: CASSLPGQEAFF. CDR3 nucleotides: TGTGCCAGCAGCTTGCCGGGACAGGAGGCTTTCTTT.